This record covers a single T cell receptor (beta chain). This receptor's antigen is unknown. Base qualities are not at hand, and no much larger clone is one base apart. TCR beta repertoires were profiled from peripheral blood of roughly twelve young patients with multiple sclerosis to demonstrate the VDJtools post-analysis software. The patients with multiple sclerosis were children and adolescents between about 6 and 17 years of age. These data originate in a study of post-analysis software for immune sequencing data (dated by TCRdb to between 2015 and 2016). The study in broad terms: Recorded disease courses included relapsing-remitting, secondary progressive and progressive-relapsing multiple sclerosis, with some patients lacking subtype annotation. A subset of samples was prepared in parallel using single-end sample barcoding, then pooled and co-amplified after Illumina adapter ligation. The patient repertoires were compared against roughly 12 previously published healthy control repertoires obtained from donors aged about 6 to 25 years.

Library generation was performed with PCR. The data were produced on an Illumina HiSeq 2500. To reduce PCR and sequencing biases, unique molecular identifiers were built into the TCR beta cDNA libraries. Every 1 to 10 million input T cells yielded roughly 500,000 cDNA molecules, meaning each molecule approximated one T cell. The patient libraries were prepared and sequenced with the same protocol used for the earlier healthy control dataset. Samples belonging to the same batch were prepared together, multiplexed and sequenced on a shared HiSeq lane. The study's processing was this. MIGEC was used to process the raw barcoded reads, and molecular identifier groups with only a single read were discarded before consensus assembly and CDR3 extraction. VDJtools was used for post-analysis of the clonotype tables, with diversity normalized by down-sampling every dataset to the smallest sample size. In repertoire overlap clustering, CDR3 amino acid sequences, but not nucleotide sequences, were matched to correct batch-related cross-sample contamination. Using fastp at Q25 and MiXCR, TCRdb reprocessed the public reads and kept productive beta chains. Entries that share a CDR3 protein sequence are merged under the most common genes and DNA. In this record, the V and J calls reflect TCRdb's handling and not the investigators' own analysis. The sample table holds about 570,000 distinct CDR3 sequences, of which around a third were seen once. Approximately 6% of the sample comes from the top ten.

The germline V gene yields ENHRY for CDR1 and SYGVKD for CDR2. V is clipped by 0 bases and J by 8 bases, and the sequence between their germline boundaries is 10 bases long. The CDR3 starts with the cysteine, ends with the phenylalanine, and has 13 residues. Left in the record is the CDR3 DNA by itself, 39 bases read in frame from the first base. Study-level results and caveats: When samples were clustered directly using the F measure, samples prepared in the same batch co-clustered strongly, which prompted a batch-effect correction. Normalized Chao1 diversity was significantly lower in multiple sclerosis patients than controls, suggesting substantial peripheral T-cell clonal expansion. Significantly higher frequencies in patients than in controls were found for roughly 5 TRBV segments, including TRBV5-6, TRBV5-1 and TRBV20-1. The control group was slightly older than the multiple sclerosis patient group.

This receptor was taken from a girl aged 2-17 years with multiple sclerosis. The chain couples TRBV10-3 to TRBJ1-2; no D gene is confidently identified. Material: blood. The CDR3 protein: CAISESQLGGYTF. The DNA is TGTGCCATCAGTGAGTCACAGTTAGGGGGCTACACCTTC.